The 20 T cell receptor beta chains presented below share a single source sample, sequenced in a study of T cell responses to AZD1222 COVID-19 vaccine. Sequenced by immunoSEQ multiplex PCR; TCRdb stores in-frame clones only, minus some. The sample yields more than 85,000 clones, about 90% seen once. Source: peripheral blood, taken on day 0 of AZD1222 vaccination. The source is an adult in good health.

The CDR3 reads CASSTRRVAGELFF. Here the CDR3 DNA reads TGTGCCAGCAGCACCCGCAGGGTAGCCGGGGAGCTGTTTTTT. This rearrangement joins TRBV7-8 to TRBJ2-2, with D maybe TRBD1 (5 bases). In germline, CDR1 is SGHVS, CDR2 FQNEAQ. The ends were cut back, 5 bases at V and 6 bases at J, with 13 bases in the middle. The CDR3 extends over 14 amino acids.

The CDR3 region has the DNA TGTGCCATCAGTGAGTCTGGCAGGGTAGGCGAGACCCAGTACTTC. This codes for CAISESGRVGETQYF. V usage is TRBV10-3 and J usage is TRBJ2-5, with D possibly matching TRBD1 (5 bases). Trimming left V 0 bases short and J 5 bases short, with 13 bases between. Germline V gene lookup returns CDR1 ENHRY and CDR2 SYGVKD. This CDR3 contains 15 residues.

The V and J genes are TRBV6-1 and TRBJ2-3; D is perhaps TRBD1 or TRBD2 (5 bases each). The CDR3 length is 15 residues. CDR1 and CDR2 from the germline V gene are MNHNS and SASEGT. V lost 1 base and J 2 bases, leaving 10 bases between the germline ends. The CDR3, as DNA: TGTGCCAGCAGTGAAGATGTGGGACCCACAGATACGCAGTATTTT. It encodes CASSEDVGPTDTQYF.

This chain uses TRBV4-1 with TRBJ1-1; no definite D call. The V gene's germline CDR1 is MGHRA and CDR2 YSYEKL. V was cut by 3 bases and J by 6 bases, with 17 bases left in between. This CDR3 comprises 15 residues. For the CDR3, the DNA is TGCGCCAGCAGCCATTCCAACGAGGGTTCGGCTGAAGCTTTCTTT. This translates into CASSHSNEGSAEAFF.

This chain links TRBV14 with TRBJ2-2; D call uncertain. Germline values: CDR1 SGHDN, CDR2 FVKESK. The germline V and J ends were trimmed by 2 bases and 0 bases, with 7 bases remaining between them. The CDR3 sequence is 15 residues long. DNA for the CDR3: TGTGCCAGCAGCCAATTACCCCCGAACACCGGGGAGCTGTTTTTT. This gives the protein CASSQLPPNTGELFF.

V is TRBV18 and J is TRBJ2-1; TRBD1 aligns across 10 bases. J lost 8 bases, V lost 5 bases, and 6 bases had no gene match. The CDR3 loop spans 14 amino acids. CDR1 and CDR2 from the germline V gene are KGHSH and LQKENI. CDR3 in DNA: TGTGCCAGCTCATGGGGACAGGGGTTCGATGAGCAGTTCTTC. Protein: CASSWGQGFDEQFF.

The chain is built from TRBV29-1 and TRBJ1-5, with 9 bases matching TRBD1. Trimming took 6 bases from V and 4 from J; bases not matched to a gene: 10. Germline values: CDR1 SQVTM, CDR2 ANQGSEA. The CDR3 length is 15 residues. The CDR3 loop reads CSVPMGTGPNQPQHF. In nucleotides, the CDR3 is TGCAGCGTACCGATGGGGACAGGGCCGAATCAGCCCCAGCATTTT.

This chain uses TRBV2 with TRBJ2-7; TRBD2 matches at 14 bases. V shed 7 bases, J shed 6 bases, and the junction held 17 bases outside the gene matches. Germline V CDR1 and CDR2: SNHLY, FYNNEI. The CDR3 contains 18 residues. The chain's CDR3 is CASTSGLAGVRVVGEQYF. As DNA, the CDR3 is TGTGCCAGCACCTCGGGACTAGCGGGAGTAAGGGTCGTTGGCGAGCAGTACTTC. Looking up the rest from reference TRBV2 and TRBJ2-7 gives the full variable domain: EPEVTQTPSHQVTQMGQEVILRCVPISNHLYFYWYRQILGQKVEFLVSFYNNEISEKSEIFDDQFSVERPDGSNFTLKIRSTKLEDSAMYFCASTSGLAGVRVVGEQYFGPGTRLTVT.

The rearrangement links TRBV7-8 to TRBJ1-1; D may be TRBD1 (5 bases). Between the trimmed V and J ends, which lost 6 bases and 4 bases, there was a span of 12 bases. The germline V gene has CDR1 SGHVS and CDR2 FQNEAQ. The CDR3 extends over 13 amino acids. CDR3 coding DNA: TGTGCCAGCAGGAACCAGGGATCCACTGAAGCTTTCTTT. Its protein product is CASRNQGSTEAFF.

This CDR3 is CASSRQSSYEQYF. In nucleotides, the CDR3 is TGTGCCAGCAGTCGACAAAGCTCCTACGAGCAGTACTTC. V usage is TRBV28 and J usage is TRBJ2-7; D is ambiguous. CDR1 is MDHEN, CDR2 SYDVKM, per germline. There are 13 residues in the CDR3. V lost 5 bases and J 0 bases, leaving 8 bases between the germline ends.

The CDR3 protein is CASSLAGGYTF. The CDR3 DNA reads as TGTGCCAGCAGCTTAGCAGGTGGCTACACCTTC. This chain joins TRBV7-8 and TRBJ1-2; D call uncertain. Trimming pared 0 bases from V and 7 bases from J, leaving 3 bases between. The CDR3 is 11 amino acids. The germline V gene has CDR1 SGHVS and CDR2 FQNEAQ.

The J gene is TRBJ2-7, the V gene TRBV9, with 8 nucleotides matching TRBD2. The CDR3 consists of 14 residues. The junction had 9 bases not matched to a gene; V was cut back by 4 bases and J by 6 bases. The germline gives CDR1 SGDLS, CDR2 YYNGEE. This CDR3 reads CASSRGLVEFEQYF. The CDR3 DNA follows: TGTGCCAGCAGCAGGGGACTAGTAGAATTCGAGCAGTACTTC.

The J gene is TRBJ2-7, the V gene TRBV6-2 or TRBV6-3, with 10 bases fitting TRBD1. V lost 6 bases to trimming and J lost 3 bases; unmatched junction nucleotides: 11. The CDR3 covers 16 residues. The V gene's germline CDR1 is MNHEY and CDR2 SVGEGT. This CDR3 reads CASSTLDRGGFYEQYF. For the CDR3, the DNA is TGTGCCAGCAGCACCTTGGACAGGGGGGGATTCTACGAGCAGTACTTC.

This chain joins TRBV2 and TRBJ1-1; D is unclear. This CDR3 has 15 residues. The germline gives CDR1 SNHLY, CDR2 FYNNEI. Trimming pared 2 bases from V and 6 bases from J, leaving 16 bases between. The chain's CDR3 is CASSEKGGFLPEAFF. DNA of the CDR3: TGTGCCAGCAGTGAAAAGGGAGGGTTCCTCCCTGAAGCTTTCTTT.

The chain couples TRBV7-9 to TRBJ1-4, with D tentatively TRBD1 (5 bases). Trimming took off 1 base at V and 2 bases at J, with 17 bases between the two ends. CDR1 SEHNR and CDR2 FQNEAQ come from the germline V gene (reference sequence). The CDR3 runs 18 residues. The CDR3 region has the DNA TGTGCCAGCAGCTTAGGGGGGTTCGGCCTCCCGACTAATGAAAAACTGTTTTTT. It encodes CASSLGGFGLPTNEKLFF.

The rearrangement links TRBV9 to TRBJ2-7; D gene uncertain. V was pared by 3 bases and J by 4 bases, with 5 bases between. Germline-derived CDR1 and CDR2 are SGDLS and YYNGEE. This CDR3 has 11 residues. Here the CDR3 reads CASSETYEQYF. The CDR3 DNA follows: TGTGCCAGCAGCGAGACTTACGAGCAGTACTTC.

The chain joins TRBV5-6 to TRBJ1-1, with D perhaps TRBD1 (5 bases). The CDR3 covers 14 residues. Trimming removed 4 bases at V and 4 bases at J, with 14 bases between. Germline V gene sequence: CDR1 SGHDT, CDR2 YYEEEE. The CDR3 loop reads CASSLGVGGTEAFF. The CDR3 DNA reads TGTGCCAGCAGCCTAGGGGTGGGGGGCACTGAAGCTTTCTTT.

This clone was recorded a few times. This chain connects TRBV2 to TRBJ1-2; 9 bases are a match to TRBD1. CDR1 and CDR2 from the germline V gene are SNHLY and FYNNEI. The V gene end was trimmed by 6 bases and the J gene end by 3 bases; junction bases not matched to a gene: 5. CDR3 length: 14 amino acids. The CDR3 DNA reads as TGTGCCAGCAGGGGACAGGGTACCTACTATGGCTACACCTTC. It yields the protein CASRGQGTYYGYTF.

The chain joins TRBV4-2 to TRBJ1-1; D possibly corresponds to TRBD1 (5 bases). CDR3 length: 16 residues. Germline loops: CDR1 LGHNA, CDR2 YNFKEQ. V was clipped by 0 bases and J by 4 bases, with 15 bases between them. The CDR3 DNA is TGTGCCAGCAGCCAAGATTCGGGCAGGGTGGTCACTGAAGCTTTCTTT. Translation gives CASSQDSGRVVTEAFF.

The J gene is TRBJ2-7, the V gene TRBV19; maybe TRBD1 (6 bases). The CDR3 spans 13 residues. Germline CDR1 reads LNHDA; CDR2 reads SQIVND (reference sequence). V gave up 4 bases and J gave up 4 bases, with 11 bases separating them. Here the CDR3 DNA reads TGTGCCAGTAGTAGGGACACAAGGTACGAGCAGTACTTC. Translating gives CASSRDTRYEQYF.